This entry features one TCR beta chain sequence. The data stem from a study of blood T cell repertoires in COVID-19. Study summary: Some COVID-19 samples were acute and others convalescent; all came from the United States, Italy and Spain.

Original data processing: Estimation of nucleated cell counts relied on the amplification of reference gene primers. Method: immunoSEQ multiplex PCR; TCRdb's copy keeps in-frame clones and lacks some. The D gene and trimming were derived from the DNA, and the V and J assignments and clone size from that table. The data hold fewer than 250,000 clones, with around 83% observed a single time. The sequence derives from a man in his fifties with active or convalescent COVID-19. Material for sequencing was peripheral blood.

CDR3 amino acids: CASSLAGGAAPPYEQYF. The CDR3 region has the DNA TGCGCCAGCAGCTTGGCAGGGGGCGCGGCACCTCCTTACGAGCAGTACTTC. The V gene is TRBV5-1, the J gene TRBJ2-7, with 8 bases fitting TRBD1. J was trimmed by 4 bases and V by 0 bases; bases with no gene match: 12. CDR1 is SGHRS and CDR2 is YFSETQ in the germline V gene. The CDR3 covers 17 residues.